The 22 T cell receptor beta chains below all came from one sample that was sequenced in a study of PD-1 blockade in classical Hodgkin lymphoma. The repertoire was sequenced with immunoSEQ multiplex PCR; TCRdb's copy has only in-frame clones and lacks some. The sample holds approximately 11,000 clones, 70% to 85% seen once. No patient escaped relapse after autologous stem cell transplantation, and brentuximab vedotin exposure varied. The starting material was peripheral blood mononuclear cells (PBMCs), obtained before the second cycle of nivolumab. All receptors derive from a human donor with classical Hodgkin lymphoma.

This chain connects TRBV28 to TRBJ1-2; 9 bases match TRBD1. Germline values: CDR1 MDHEN, CDR2 SYDVKM. There are 15 residues in the CDR3. Losses at the gene ends were 5 bases for V and 4 bases for J; bases not matched to a gene: 8. The CDR3, as DNA: TGTGCCAGCAGTCCCCCCGGGACAGGGAGCTATGGCTACACCTTC. It specifies CASSPPGTGSYGYTF.

On this clone itself: Relative to the germline gene, one junction end is altered; a read error may explain this. Other nucleotide sequences from this sample produce the same CDR3. The chain employs TRBV7-3 and TRBJ2-1; no firm D call. The CDR3 loop spans 15 amino acids. Germline loops: CDR1 SGHTA, CDR2 FQGTGA. In DNA, the CDR3 is TGTGCCAGTAGCTTAAAGGGCGACTCCTACAATGAGCAGTTCTTC. Protein: CASSLKGDSYNEQFF.

The table lists this clone with a count of one. The V call is TRBV18, the J call TRBJ2-6; D assignment may be TRBD1 or TRBD2 (5 bases each). This CDR3 is 18 amino acids long. V dropped 3 bases and J dropped 0 bases, with 15 bases sitting between them. The V gene's germline CDR1 is KGHSH and CDR2 LQKENI. The CDR3 loop reads CASSPLQGPLSGANVLTF. As DNA, the CDR3 is TGTGCCAGCTCACCGCTCCAGGGACCCCTCTCTGGGGCCAACGTCCTGACTTTC.

The chain couples TRBV5-5 to TRBJ2-5, with D unclear. Deletions cut 1 base from V and 5 bases from J, with 12 bases between. Germline V gene sequence: CDR1 SGHKS, CDR2 YYEKEE (reference sequence). The CDR3 runs 14 residues. The CDR3 sequence: CASSLLGRAETQYF. The CDR3 DNA is TGTGCCAGCAGCTTGTTGGGTAGGGCTGAGACCCAGTACTTC.

The chain couples TRBV5-1 to TRBJ2-7; no firm D call. The CDR3 runs 15 residues. V was clipped by 3 bases and J by 5 bases, with 18 bases between them. CDR1 is SGHRS, CDR2 YFSETQ, per germline. CDR3 amino acids: CASSSVVGKVDEQYF. Written as DNA, the CDR3 is TGCGCCAGCAGCTCTGTCGTGGGGAAGGTTGACGAGCAGTACTTC.

This rearrangement joins TRBV25-1 to TRBJ2-1; D remains ambiguous. Germline lookup yields CDR1 MGHDK and CDR2 SYGVNS. CDR3 length equals 14 residues. V shed 5 bases and J shed 0 bases, with 8 bases lying between them. In nucleotides, the CDR3 is TGTGCCAGCAGTCTGGCGACCTCCTACAATGAGCAGTTCTTC. It is translated as CASSLATSYNEQFF.

The J gene is TRBJ2-5, the V gene TRBV15, with D possibly TRBD1 on 5 matching bases. This CDR3 region has 15 residues. CDR1 and CDR2 from the germline V gene are LNHNV and YYDKDF (reference sequence). Deletions cut 3 bases from V and 5 bases from J, with 16 bases between. CDR3 in amino acids: CATSRARRAEETQYF. The CDR3 DNA reads TGTGCCACCAGCAGGGCGCGCAGGGCGGAGGAGACCCAGTACTTC. The variable domain in full, completed from reference TRBV15 and TRBJ2-5, reads DAMVIQNPRYQVTQFGKPVTLSCSQTLNHNVMYWYQQKSSQAPKLLFHYYDKDFNNEADTPDNFQSRRPNTSFCFLDIRSPGLGDTAMYLCATSRARRAEETQYFGPGTRLLVL.

This clone has only one observation. The rearrangement links TRBV7-2 to TRBJ1-2; TRBD1 agrees at 7 bases. V was clipped by 9 bases and J by 6 bases; unmatched bases: 16. The CDR3 length is 15 residues. In germline, CDR1 is SGHTA, CDR2 FQGNSA. The CDR3 spells CARRDSPLPGNGYTF. The CDR3 DNA reads TGTGCCAGACGGGACAGTCCCCTTCCAGGGAATGGCTACACCTTC. Together with reference TRBV7-2 and TRBJ1-2, the CDR3 gives the full variable domain: GAGVSQSPSNKVTEKGKDVELRCDPISGHTALYWYRQSLGQGLEFLIYFQGNSAPDKSGLPSDRFSAERTGGSVSTLTIQRTQQEDSAVYLCARRDSPLPGNGYTFGSGTRLTVV.

This sequence joins TRBV19 and TRBJ1-4; D gene ambiguous. In germline, CDR1 is LNHDA, CDR2 SQIVND (reference sequence). The V gene lost 5 bases and the J gene lost 7 bases, with 5 bases spanning the gap. This CDR3 has 11 amino acids. CDR3 DNA: TGTGCCAGTAGTGCGGGTGAAAAACTGTTTTTT. The encoded protein is CASSAGEKLFF.

The chain employs TRBV27 and TRBJ2-7; the D is unclear. CDR1 and CDR2 (germline): MNHEY, SMNVEV (reference sequence). The CDR3 length is 12 residues. Trimming cost V 5 bases and J 2 bases, with 7 bases left between them. CDR3 region: CASSHGPYEQYF. DNA for the CDR3: TGTGCCAGCAGTCATGGACCCTACGAGCAGTACTTC.

This clone has a single count. The chain employs TRBV21-1 and TRBJ1-1; TRBD1, the table's D call, lacks a check against the DNA. TRBV21-1 has pseudogene status. This CDR3 contains 15 residues. CDR3 amino acids: CASSFPFTIRTEAFF. The CDR3 DNA reads TGTGCCAGCAGCTTTCCGTTCACAATTCGCACTGAAGCTTTCTTT.

This sequence joins TRBV6-5 and TRBJ2-7, with D possibly being TRBD1 (6 bases). The V end was cut by 10 bases, the J end by 0 bases, with 19 bases between. The CDR3 loop spans 15 amino acids. The V gene's germline CDR1 is MNHEY and CDR2 SVGAGI. The DNA of the CDR3 is TGTGCCACATCCTTACAGGGATCCCTCTCCTACGAGCAGTACTTC. It encodes CATSLQGSLSYEQYF.

V usage is TRBV15 and J usage is TRBJ2-7; no clear D. Trimming took off 0 bases at V and 2 bases at J, with 14 bases between the two ends. CDR3 size: 16 residues. Germline CDR1 reads LNHNV; CDR2 reads YYDKDF (reference sequence). CDR3 coding DNA: TGTGCCACCAGCAGAGATCCGTGGTCTGGGCCCTACGAGCAGTACTTC. This sequence encodes CATSRDPWSGPYEQYF.

For the CDR3, the DNA is TGTGCCAGCAGCCCTAGCCCCGGACTGGGATCAAACGATCAGCCCCAGCATTTT. Translation: CASSPSPGLGSNDQPQHF. The rearrangement joins TRBV28 to TRBJ1-5; D gene ambiguous. V was shortened by 6 bases and J by 5 bases, with 26 bases between the two germline ends. CDR1 is MDHEN, CDR2 SYDVKM, per germline. This CDR3 has 18 amino acids.

This clone was observed a single time. This chain links TRBV6-5 with TRBJ2-7; D unclear. Between the trimmed V and J ends, which lost 5 bases and 2 bases, there was a span of 7 bases. This CDR3 comprises 12 residues. Per germline, CDR1 MNHEY and CDR2 SVGAGI. The CDR3 here is CASSPSPYEQYF. The CDR3 nucleotides read TGTGCCAGCAGTCCGAGTCCCTACGAGCAGTACTTC.

The V and J genes are TRBV14 and TRBJ2-7; D is undetermined. From germline, CDR1 is SGHDN and CDR2 FVKESK. The CDR3 covers 14 residues. V was pared by 0 bases and J by 1 base, with 7 bases between. CDR3 in amino acids: CASSQDPRSYEQYF. CDR3 DNA: TGTGCCAGCAGCCAAGATCCCCGTTCCTACGAGCAGTACTTC.

This clone showed up just a few times. This chain links TRBV27 with TRBJ2-5, with D tentatively TRBD2 (6 bases). CDR1 MNHEY and CDR2 SMNVEV come from the germline V gene (reference sequence). The ends were cut back, 0 bases at V and 5 bases at J, with 13 bases in the middle. The CDR3 covers 15 residues. The DNA for the CDR3 is TGTGCCAGCAGTTTATCGAACGGGGGAAGGGAGACCCAGTACTTC. Encoded protein: CASSLSNGGRETQYF.

The chain has TRBV27 and TRBJ2-5; the D gene is possibly TRBD1 (5 bases). This CDR3 has 14 residues. CDR1 is MNHEY and CDR2 is SMNVEV in the germline V gene (reference sequence). Deletions cut 8 bases from V and 0 bases from J, with 13 bases between. The DNA of the CDR3 is TGTGCCAGCCGAAAAGGGGCGGACCAAGAGACCCAGTACTTC. This encodes CASRKGADQETQYF.

The chain uses TRBV7-8 and TRBJ2-7; no clear D. CDR3 size: 15 residues. The germline V gene encodes CDR1 SGHVS and CDR2 FQNEAQ. Trimming pared 2 bases from V and 2 bases from J, leaving 13 bases between. CDR3: CASSLLGVGPYEQYF. The CDR3 coding sequence is TGTGCCAGCAGCTTACTTGGGGTCGGTCCCTACGAGCAGTACTTC.

This clone was seen only once. CDR3 bases: TGTGCCAGTAGTCCCCATCCTAGGACCCATGGGACCCAGTACTTC. Protein: CASSPHPRTHGTQYF. The V gene is TRBV19, the J gene TRBJ2-5, with D unclear. CDR3 length: 15 amino acids. Germline V CDR1 and CDR2: LNHDA, SQIVND (reference sequence). Trimming cost V 5 bases and J 7 bases, with 20 bases left between them.

The rearrangement joins TRBV5-5 to TRBJ1-1, with 7 bases fitting TRBD1. Germline V gives CDR1 SGHKS, CDR2 YYEKEE (reference sequence). This CDR3 is built from 13 residues. Trimming at V came to 9 bases and at J to 1 base, leaving 6 bases not matched to a gene. The CDR3 DNA is TGTGCCACCCGACAGGGCGGGAACACTGAAGCTTTCTTT. Translation gives CATRQGGNTEAFF.

The chain uses TRBV19 and TRBJ2-2; D gene uncertain. The CDR3 has 13 amino acids. Germline V CDR1 and CDR2: LNHDA, SQIVND (reference sequence). V lost 3 bases, J lost 4 bases, and 6 bases lay in between. The CDR3, as DNA: TGTGCCAGTAGTATGGTTGCCACCGGGGAGCTGTTTTTT. Amino acid sequence: CASSMVATGELFF.